This T cell receptor (beta chain) stems from a study of blood T cell repertoires in COVID-19. Study overall: COVID-19 samples collected from the United States, Italy and Spain covered acute and convalescent phases. PBMCs, B-cell-depleted T cells, or T cells were the source of the cDNA or gDNA that made up the material.

Study processing details: Amplification of reference gene primers was used by the study to estimate nucleated cell counts. Profiled with immunoSEQ multiplex PCR; TCRdb holds only in-frame clones, not every one. V and J calls and clone size are copied from that table; D and trimming were computed from the DNA. Here the sample spans fewer than 85,000 clones, 70% to 90% being singletons. CDR1 is KGHSH, CDR2 LQKENI, per germline. This CDR3 has 18 residues. The trim removed 2 bases at V and 5 bases at J, leaving 14 bases unmatched. The V gene is TRBV18, the J gene TRBJ2-3, with 9 bases that match TRBD1. This clonotype was obtained from a woman aged 55-75 years with acute or convalescent COVID-19. The sequencing input was peripheral blood. CDR3 nucleotides: TGTGCCAGCTCACCATCGACGCCCGGACAGGGGTTGATAGATACGCAGTATTTT. Encoded protein: CASSPSTPGQGLIDTQYF.